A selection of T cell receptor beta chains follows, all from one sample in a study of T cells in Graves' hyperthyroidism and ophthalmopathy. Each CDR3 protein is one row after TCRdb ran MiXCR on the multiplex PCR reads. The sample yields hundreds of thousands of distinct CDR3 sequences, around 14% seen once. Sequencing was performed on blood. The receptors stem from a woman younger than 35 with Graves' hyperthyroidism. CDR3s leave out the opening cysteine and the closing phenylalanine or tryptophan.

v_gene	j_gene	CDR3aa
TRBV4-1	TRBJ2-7	ASSQDKGFSYEQY
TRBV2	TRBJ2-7	ASSEARQLLRSYEQY
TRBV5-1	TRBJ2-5	ATTDGTGFGETQY
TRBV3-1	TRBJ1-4	ASSQGVQLIEKLF
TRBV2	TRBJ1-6	ASSEMRGKQSPLH
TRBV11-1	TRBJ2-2	ASSQNRVGRGRTGELF
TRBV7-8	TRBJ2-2	ASSPQPRGMGELF
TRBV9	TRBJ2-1	ASSGIAGDEQF
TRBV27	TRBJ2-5	ASSLRVSWGGQETQY
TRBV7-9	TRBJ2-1	ASSLAGFRYNEQF
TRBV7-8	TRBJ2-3	ASSWGDFQSTDTQY
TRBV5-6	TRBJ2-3	ASSLRQGFSDTQY
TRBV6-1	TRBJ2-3	ASSTGTSGRADTQY
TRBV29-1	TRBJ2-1	SVELAGGFFNYNEQF
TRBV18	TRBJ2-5	ASSPPSQETQY
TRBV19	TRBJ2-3	ASKGQGLTDTQY
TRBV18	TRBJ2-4	ASSPGDGLAKNIQY
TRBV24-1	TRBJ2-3	ATSGLAGGLAGSTDTQY
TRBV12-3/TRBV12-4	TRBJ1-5	ASSPLQGNQPQH
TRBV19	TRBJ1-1	ASSTGQGLNTEAF
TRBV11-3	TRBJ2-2	ASSLQGVGELF
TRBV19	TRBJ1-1	ASSPEEGNTEAF
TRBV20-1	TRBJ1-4	SGTQGLNEKLF
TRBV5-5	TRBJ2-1	ASSYGTSGNEQF
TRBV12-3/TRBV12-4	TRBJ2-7	ASADRGSFYEQY
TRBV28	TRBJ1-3	ASSPQVAGNTIY
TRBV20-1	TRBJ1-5	SARVQGTWSNQPQH
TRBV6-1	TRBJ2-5	ASSEDRGLQETQY
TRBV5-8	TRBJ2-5	ASSLGLAVQETQY
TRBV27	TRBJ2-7	ASSLSSTSSYEQY
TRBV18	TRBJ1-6	ASSPLDGVPSPLH
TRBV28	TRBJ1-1	ASSTRRGMNTEAF
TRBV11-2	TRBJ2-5	ASSPLGLAGH
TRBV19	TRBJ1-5	ASSPTNRGGNQPQH
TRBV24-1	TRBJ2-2	ATSSTGGELF
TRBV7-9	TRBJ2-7	ASSRRGDPTYEQY
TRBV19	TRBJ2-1	ASSMPPHSAGVLNEQF
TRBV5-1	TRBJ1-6	ASSLVLRDLYNSPLH
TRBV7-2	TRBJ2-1	ASSLEGASYNEQF
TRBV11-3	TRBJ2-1	ASSLAGMTEQF
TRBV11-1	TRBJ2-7	ASSLANYEQY
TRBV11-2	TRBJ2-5	ASSRSGRAGETQY
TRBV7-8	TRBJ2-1	ASSLMTDEQF
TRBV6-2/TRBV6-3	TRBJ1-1	ASMEVLNTEAF
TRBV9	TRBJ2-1	ASSTSDNDGQF
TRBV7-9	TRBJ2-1	ASSITSSGGADEQF
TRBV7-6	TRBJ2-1	ASSLRAGGSHNEQF
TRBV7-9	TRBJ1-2	ASSASWGDYGYT
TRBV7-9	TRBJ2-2	ASSSGGPGELF
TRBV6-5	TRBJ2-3	ASSYRTSGVADTQY
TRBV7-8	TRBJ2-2	ASSSSRSRELF
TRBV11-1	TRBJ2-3	ASSQLAGVAADTQY
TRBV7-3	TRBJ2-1	ASSLYSGDEQF
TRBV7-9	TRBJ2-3	ASSLRPGLDGGTDTQY
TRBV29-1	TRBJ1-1	SVRAGEAF
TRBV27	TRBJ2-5	ASHPSLYSGSRETQY
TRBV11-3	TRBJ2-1	ASSFGGRGDEQF
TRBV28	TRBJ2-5	ASRQIGIGQETQY